The 21 T cell receptor beta chains below were found in one sample sequenced in a study of blood T cell repertoires in COVID-19. Here immunoSEQ multiplex PCR was the method, and the copy in TCRdb shows in-frame clones only, minus some. The sample contains fewer than 250,000 clones, approximately 84% of which appear only once. The sequenced sample was PBMCs or T cells enriched from blood (not recorded which). These receptors originate from a man aged 60 to 69 who had recovered from COVID-19.

The rearrangement joins TRBV6-5 to TRBJ2-1; 11 nucleotides align to TRBD2. Germline V lookup: CDR1 MNHEY, CDR2 SVGAGI. Losses at the gene ends were 2 bases for V and 3 bases for J; bases not matched to a gene: 3. The CDR3 runs to 16 residues. In nucleotides, the CDR3 is TGTGCCAGCAGTTACGAGGGGACTAGCGGCTACAATGAGCAGTTCTTC. Translated, it gives CASSYEGTSGYNEQFF.

V gene TRBV2 combines with J gene TRBJ1-4, with 8 bases matching TRBD1. V shed 3 bases, J shed 4 bases, and the junction held 7 bases outside the gene matches. The CDR3 extends over 16 amino acids. CDR1 is SNHLY and CDR2 is FYNNEI in the germline V gene. CDR3 amino acids: CASSDLPDRGNEKLFF. CDR3 sequence (DNA): TGTGCCAGCAGTGACCTCCCTGACAGGGGTAATGAAAAACTGTTTTTT.

The V gene is TRBV7-9, the J gene TRBJ1-4; 9 bases fit TRBD1. The CDR3 length is 15 residues. V lost 3 bases to trimming and J lost 2 bases; unmatched junction nucleotides: 1. Germline assignment: CDR1 SEHNR and CDR2 FQNEAQ (reference sequence). The DNA of the CDR3 is TGTGCCAGCAGCTTCGGACAGGGGACTAATGAAAAACTGTTTTTT. Its translation is CASSFGQGTNEKLFF.

The CDR3 DNA sequence: TGTGCCAGCAGTGAAGCAGTAGGAAGCGGGGTCTATGGCTACACCTTC. It translates to CASSEAVGSGVYGYTF. The chain links TRBV6-1 to TRBJ1-2; D is undetermined. V was shortened by 0 bases and J by 4 bases, with 15 bases between the two germline ends. The germline V gene has CDR1 MNHNS and CDR2 SASEGT. This CDR3 contains 16 residues.

The chain links TRBV12-3 or TRBV12-4 to TRBJ1-2, with D maybe TRBD1 (6 bases). The CDR3 runs 13 residues. V lost 3 bases to trimming and J lost 2 bases, with 7 bases between them. CDR3 sequence (DNA): TGTGCCAGCAGTTTCGGGACAAACTATGGCTACACCTTC. Encoded protein: CASSFGTNYGYTF.

This chain connects TRBV7-8 to TRBJ1-4; TRBD1 agrees at 7 bases. The CDR3 is 14 amino acids. V gave up 1 base and J gave up 8 bases; unmatched junction bases: 4. Looked up from germline, CDR1 is SGHVS and CDR2 is FQNEAQ. The CDR3 sequence is CASSLGRGKEKLFF. The CDR3 DNA is TGTGCCAGCAGCTTAGGCAGGGGGAAGGAAAAACTGTTTTTT.

The rearrangement links TRBV5-1 to TRBJ2-1; D unresolved. Germline V gene data show CDR1 as SGHRS and CDR2 as YFSETQ. V lost 1 base to trimming and J lost 8 bases, with 10 bases between them. The CDR3 covers 13 residues. CDR3 residues: CASSLLLGDEQFF. CDR3 DNA sequence: TGCGCCAGCAGCTTGCTACTGGGCGATGAGCAGTTCTTC.

The V and J genes are TRBV15 and TRBJ2-1; D may be TRBD2 (7 bases). V was pared by 0 bases and J by 2 bases, with 11 bases between. The CDR3 is 16 amino acids. The germline CDR1 and CDR2 sequences are LNHNV and YYDKDF (reference sequence). CDR3 coding DNA: TGTGCCACCAGCAGAGATTTAGGGGGGGCCTACAATGAGCAGTTCTTC. Protein product: CATSRDLGGAYNEQFF.

The chain employs TRBV11-2 and TRBJ1-3; 8 positions match TRBD1. CDR1 is SGHAT and CDR2 is FQNNGV in the germline V gene. CDR3 length equals 17 residues. Losses at the gene ends were 5 bases for V and 1 base for J; bases not matched to a gene: 10. This chain's CDR3 is CASSRSLQGASGNTIYF. DNA for the CDR3: TGTGCCAGCAGCCGATCCCTTCAGGGGGCGTCTGGAAACACCATATATTTT.

The chain carries TRBV2 and TRBJ2-1, with a possible D match to TRBD2 (6 bases). Germline CDR1 and CDR2: SNHLY and FYNNEI. V lost 2 bases to trimming and J lost 10 bases, with 12 bases between them. The CDR3 covers 13 residues. The CDR3 coding sequence is TGTGCCAGCAGTGAATTTCGGGGGTCGGAGCAGTTCTTC. This translates into CASSEFRGSEQFF.

The genes are TRBV6-6 and TRBJ1-6; 9 nucleotides align to TRBD1. Germline V gene sequence: CDR1 MNHNY, CDR2 SVGAGI (reference sequence). After removal of 5 bases from V and 7 bases from J, the junction contained 12 bases not matched to a gene. The CDR3 is 17 residues long. CDR3 in amino acids: CASSPDGGTGHNSPLHF. CDR3 DNA: TGTGCCAGCAGTCCCGACGGGGGGACAGGGCACAATTCACCCCTCCACTTT.

V and J are TRBV11-2 and TRBJ2-5; 12 bases are a match to TRBD2. The CDR3 has 13 amino acids. V lost 9 bases to trimming and J lost 4 bases; unmatched junction nucleotides: 3. Germline CDR1 is SGHAT and CDR2 is FQNNGV. The CDR3 sequence: CASQLAGGETQYF. CDR3 nucleotide sequence: TGTGCCAGTCAACTAGCGGGGGGAGAGACCCAGTACTTC.

The chain combines TRBV7-9 with TRBJ1-3; perhaps TRBD1 as D (5 bases). Germline CDR1 reads SEHNR; CDR2 reads FQNEAQ (reference sequence). Trimming cost V 6 bases and J 8 bases, with 14 bases left between them. This CDR3 contains 13 residues. CDR3 amino acids: CASRNQGFDTIYF. The CDR3 nucleotides are TGTGCCAGCAGAAATCAGGGTTTTGACACCATATATTTT.

This clone was seen once. The V call is TRBV23-1, the J call TRBJ2-7; 10 nucleotides align to TRBD1. TRBV23-1 is annotated as an ORF whose role is uncertain. This CDR3 comprises 13 residues. J was trimmed by 0 bases and V by 10 bases; bases with no gene match: 3. The CDR3 reads CAKRTGGSYEQYF. The CDR3 bases are TGCGCCAAAAGGACAGGGGGCTCCTACGAGCAGTACTTC.

A note on this clone: The junction departs from the called germline gene at one end, perhaps through a read error. J is TRBJ1-1 and V is TRBV2; 8 bases are shared with TRBD1. Germline V CDR1 and CDR2: SNHLY, FYNNEI. The CDR3 consists of 13 residues. CDR3 protein: CASRADREDGPSF. Here the CDR3 DNA reads TGTGCCAGCAGAGCGGACAGGGAAGATGGTCCCAGCTTT.

The CDR3 is CASSLLTGGEEQFF. The CDR3 DNA reads as TGCGCCAGCAGCTTGCTGACAGGGGGCGAGGAGCAGTTCTTC. The chain employs TRBV5-1 and TRBJ2-1, with TRBD1 identical over 10 bases. After removal of 1 base from V and 10 bases from J, the junction contained 5 bases not matched to a gene. Per the germline V gene, CDR1 is SGHRS and CDR2 is YFSETQ. The length of the CDR3 is 14 residues.

The chain employs TRBV5-1 and TRBJ2-3; 11 nucleotides match TRBD2. Germline CDR1 SGHRS, CDR2 YFSETQ. The CDR3 runs 17 residues. Trimming cost V 0 bases and J 5 bases; bases outside gene matches: 8. In DNA form, the CDR3 reads TGCGCCAGCAGCTTGGGTGGTAGCGGGGGGGCCGAAGATACGCAGTATTTT. This gives the protein CASSLGGSGGAEDTQYF.

This clone came up a few times. The CDR3 region is CASSPTTGAQPQHF. The CDR3 DNA is TGTGCCAGCTCACCCACTACAGGGGCGCAGCCCCAGCATTTT. V and J are TRBV18 and TRBJ1-5, with TRBD1 matching over 7 bases. The germline V gene encodes CDR1 KGHSH and CDR2 LQKENI. CDR3 length equals 14 residues. J gave up 7 bases and V 3 bases, and 6 bases lay outside the gene matches.

This chain's CDR3 is CASTNSPTNEKLFF. In DNA, the CDR3 is TGTGCCAGCACGAACAGCCCAACTAATGAAAAACTGTTTTTT. The J gene is TRBJ1-4, the V gene TRBV6-5; D gene unclear. Deletions cut 7 bases from V and 0 bases from J, with 9 bases between. Germline V lookup: CDR1 MNHEY, CDR2 SVGAGI. The CDR3 contains 14 residues.

This chain uses TRBV6-5 with TRBJ1-5; D ambiguous. The CDR3 sequence is 13 residues long. The germline V gene encodes CDR1 MNHEY and CDR2 SVGAGI. Trimming left V 7 bases short and J 7 bases short, with 14 bases between. The CDR3 DNA reads as TGTGCCAGCATTGGCACGAGAGGGCAGCCCCAGCATTTT. Amino acid sequence: CASIGTRGQPQHF.

The chain carries TRBV3-1 (or the pseudogene TRBV3-2) and TRBJ2-3, with no clear D. Trimming left V 4 bases short and J 2 bases short, with 10 bases between. Germline lookup yields CDR1 LGHDT and CDR2 YNNKEL (reference sequence). This CDR3 is 14 amino acids long. The CDR3 here is CASSLTKATDTQYF. In DNA, the CDR3 is TGTGCCAGCAGCCTCACTAAAGCCACAGATACGCAGTATTTT.